The source of this T cell receptor beta chain is a study of breast tumors, draining lymph nodes, adjacent tissues. This clonotype has more than one count but fewer than ten. TCRdb processed the multiplex PCR reads anew with MiXCR; each CDR3 protein has one entry. This repertoire shows tens of thousands of distinct CDR3 sequences, roughly 23% found once; its top ten account for approximately 8%. CDR1 is SGDLS and CDR2 is YYNGEE in the germline V gene. The CDR3 runs 16 residues. Trimming pared 3 bases from V and 2 bases from J, leaving 16 bases between. The TCR originated in a female donor with breast cancer. Some clones in this sample may be carry-over from other donors' samples. The specimen was breast tumor tissue. The genes are TRBV9 and TRBJ2-3; D might be TRBD2 (6 bases). CDR3 bases: TGTGCCAGCAGCGGAGCCCCCGTAGCGGTCACAGATACGCAGTATTTT. Protein product: CASSGAPVAVTDTQYF.